The rows below give T cell receptor beta chains drawn from one sample of a study of shared clonotypes between healthy human individuals. The repertoire was sequenced with immunoSEQ multiplex PCR; TCRdb's copy has only in-frame clones and lacks some. Among almost 700,000 clones listed, 92% were seen once. What was sequenced was naive CD8+ T cells sorted from blood. Receptor source: a man aged 25-40 years in good health. Both conserved end residues are part of each CDR3. The D gene is left open where the match is weak. Rows may omit the clone size; those that give it use once, few, many or a size class.

CDR3: CASSLGGVSVEQYF
DNA: TGTGCCAGCAGCTTGGGCGGGGTATCTGTCGAGCAGTACTTC
J: TRBJ2-7
V: TRBV5-4
D: NA
size: NA

CDR3: CASSTSGRSTDTQYF
DNA: TGTGCCAGTAGTACTAGCGGGAGAAGCACAGATACGCAGTATTTT
J: TRBJ2-3
V: TRBV19
D: TRBD2
size: NA

CDR3: CASSPTRTGPNEQFF
DNA: TGTGCCAGCAGTCCCACCAGGACAGGGCCCAATGAGCAGTTCTTC
J: TRBJ2-1
V: TRBV28
D: TRBD1
size: NA

CDR3: CASSYPTGLAGGNEQFF
DNA: TGTGCCAGCAGCTACCCGACGGGACTAGCGGGAGGGAATGAGCAGTTCTTC
J: TRBJ2-1
V: TRBV11-2
D: TRBD2
size: NA

CDR3: CASSPSGNQETQYF
DNA: TGTGCCAGCAGCCCGAGCGGAAACCAAGAGACCCAGTACTTC
J: TRBJ2-5
V: TRBV7-3
D: NA
size: NA

CDR3: CASSPGSHRRNTGELFF
DNA: TGTGCCAGCAGTCCGGGGAGCCACAGGAGGAACACCGGGGAGCTGTTTTTT
J: TRBJ2-2
V: TRBV28
D: NA
size: NA

CDR3: CASSPGQVQETQYF
DNA: TGTGCCAGCAGTCCAGGACAGGTACAAGAGACCCAGTACTTC
J: TRBJ2-5
V: TRBV27
D: TRBD1
size: NA

CDR3: CASRDGGRGALGELFF
DNA: TGTGCCAGCAGAGATGGAGGGCGGGGGGCGCTTGGGGAGCTGTTTTTT
J: TRBJ2-2
V: TRBV27
D: TRBD2
size: NA

CDR3: CASSLLGPGEQFF
DNA: TGTGCCAGCAGTTTACTGGGACCCGGTGAGCAGTTCTTC
J: TRBJ2-1
V: TRBV27
D: NA
size: NA

CDR3: CASSEGLVLYF
DNA: TGTGCCAGCAGTGAAGGCCTAGTCCTCTATTTT
J: TRBJ1-3
V: TRBV6-1
D: NA
size: NA

CDR3: CASSLWGSSYNEQFF
DNA: TGTGCCAGCAGCTTATGGGGGAGCTCCTACAATGAGCAGTTCTTC
J: TRBJ2-1
V: TRBV7-9
D: NA
size: NA

CDR3: CAWSPVTGMNTEAFF
DNA: TGTGCCTGGAGTCCGGTCACAGGGATGAACACTGAAGCTTTCTTT
J: TRBJ1-1
V: TRBV30
D: NA
size: once

CDR3: CASSDGRSGNTIYF
DNA: TGTGCCAGCAGTGACGGCCGCTCTGGAAACACCATATATTTT
J: TRBJ1-3
V: TRBV2
D: NA
size: NA

CDR3: CASSTAGTNTEAFF
DNA: TGTGCCAGCAGCACTGCAGGTACTAACACTGAAGCTTTCTTT
J: TRBJ1-1
V: TRBV21-1
D: NA
size: NA

CDR3: CASSVTGNTEAFF
DNA: TGTGCCAGCAGCGTGACAGGGAACACTGAAGCTTTCTTT
J: TRBJ1-1
V: TRBV9
D: NA
size: NA

CDR3: CASRLGHNEQFF
DNA: TGTGCCAGCAGGTTGGGCCACAATGAGCAGTTCTTC
J: TRBJ2-1
V: TRBV7-2
D: NA
size: NA